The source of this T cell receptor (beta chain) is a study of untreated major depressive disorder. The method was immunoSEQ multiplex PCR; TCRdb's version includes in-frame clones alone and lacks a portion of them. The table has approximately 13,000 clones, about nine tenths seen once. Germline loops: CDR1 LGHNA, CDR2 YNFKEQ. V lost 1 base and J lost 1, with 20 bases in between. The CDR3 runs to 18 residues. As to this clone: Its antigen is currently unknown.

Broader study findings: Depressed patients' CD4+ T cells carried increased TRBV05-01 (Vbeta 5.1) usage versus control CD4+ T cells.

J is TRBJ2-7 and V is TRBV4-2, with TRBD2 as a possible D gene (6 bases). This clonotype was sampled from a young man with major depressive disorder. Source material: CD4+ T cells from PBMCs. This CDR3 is CASSQARRGVIRSYEQYF. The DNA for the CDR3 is TGTGCCAGCAGCCAAGCAAGGCGCGGGGTAATCAGGTCCTACGAGCAGTACTTC.